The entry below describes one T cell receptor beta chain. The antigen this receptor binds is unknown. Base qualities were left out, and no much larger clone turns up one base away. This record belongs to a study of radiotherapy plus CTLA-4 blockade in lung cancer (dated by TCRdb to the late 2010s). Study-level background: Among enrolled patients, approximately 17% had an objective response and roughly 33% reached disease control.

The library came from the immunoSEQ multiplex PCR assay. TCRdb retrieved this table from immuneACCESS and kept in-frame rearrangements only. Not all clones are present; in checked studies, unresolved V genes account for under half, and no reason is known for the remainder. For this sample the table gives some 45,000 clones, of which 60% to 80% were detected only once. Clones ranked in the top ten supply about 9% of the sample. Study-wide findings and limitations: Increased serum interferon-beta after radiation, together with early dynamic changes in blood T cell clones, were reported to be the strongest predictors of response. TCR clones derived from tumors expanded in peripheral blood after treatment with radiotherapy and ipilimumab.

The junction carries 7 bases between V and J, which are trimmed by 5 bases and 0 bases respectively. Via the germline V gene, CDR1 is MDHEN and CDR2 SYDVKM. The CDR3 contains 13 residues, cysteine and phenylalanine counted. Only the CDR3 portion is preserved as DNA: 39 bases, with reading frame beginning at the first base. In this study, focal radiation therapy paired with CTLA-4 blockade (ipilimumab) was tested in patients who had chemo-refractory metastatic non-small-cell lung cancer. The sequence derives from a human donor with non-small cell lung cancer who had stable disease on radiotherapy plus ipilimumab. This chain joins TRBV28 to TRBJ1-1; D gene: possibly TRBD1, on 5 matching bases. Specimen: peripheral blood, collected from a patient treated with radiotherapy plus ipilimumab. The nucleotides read TGTGCCAGCAGTCACAGGATGAACACTGAAGCTTTCTTT. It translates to CASSHRMNTEAFF.